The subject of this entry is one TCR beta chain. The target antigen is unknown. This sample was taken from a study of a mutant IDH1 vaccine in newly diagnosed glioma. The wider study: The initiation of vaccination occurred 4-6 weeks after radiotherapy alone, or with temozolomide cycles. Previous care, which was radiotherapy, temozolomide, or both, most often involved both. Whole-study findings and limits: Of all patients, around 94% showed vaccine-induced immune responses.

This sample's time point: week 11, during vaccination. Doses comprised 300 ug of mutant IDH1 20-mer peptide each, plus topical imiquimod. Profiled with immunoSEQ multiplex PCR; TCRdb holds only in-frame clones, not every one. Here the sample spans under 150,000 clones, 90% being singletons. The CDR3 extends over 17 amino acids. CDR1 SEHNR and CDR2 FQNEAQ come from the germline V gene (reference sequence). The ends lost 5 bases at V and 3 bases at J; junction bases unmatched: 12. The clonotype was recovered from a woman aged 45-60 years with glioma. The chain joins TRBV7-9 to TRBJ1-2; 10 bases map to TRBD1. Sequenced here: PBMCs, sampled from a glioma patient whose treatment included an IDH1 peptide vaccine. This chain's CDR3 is CASSPGTGDFGDYGYTF. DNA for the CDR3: TGTGCCAGCAGCCCAGGGACAGGGGATTTTGGCGACTATGGCTACACCTTC.